This T cell receptor (beta chain) is from a study of cytomegalovirus exposure and HLA in healthy donors. This CDR3 comprises 14 residues. V lost 2 bases and J lost 8, with 13 bases in between. Germline CDR1 reads MNHEY; CDR2 reads SVGAGI. Use of 60 Vbeta and 13 Jbeta primers characterized the PCR. TCRdb's copy holds only in-frame clones and misses some; the assay was immunoSEQ multiplex PCR. The table lists approximately 110,000 clones, with about 3.8% in the top ten. Comments on this clone: Its antigen is still unknown.

Whole-study findings and limits: Presence/absence analyses rested on an assumption that sequencing depth was roughly uniform across donors. The number of N-insertions in an Asian-associated ancestry cluster was reportedly below the approximately 680-donor mean in a later analysis.

V and J are TRBV6-5 and TRBJ2-1, with a tentative D call TRBD1 (5 bases). This clonotype originated in a man aged 25 to 40 in good health and CMV-seronegative. The sample was PBMCs. CDR3 loop: CASSYSQGWYEQFF. CDR3 bases: TGTGCCAGCAGTTACAGTCAGGGTTGGTATGAGCAGTTCTTC.